The 32 T cell receptor beta chains reported below all come from one sample, sequenced in a study of graft-versus-host responses after intestinal transplantation. These receptors are not linked to any known antigen. Assay: immunoSEQ multiplex PCR; the TCRdb copy retains only in-frame clones and omits some. Among about 130,000 clones listed, approximately 90% were seen once. The source material was unstimulated CD4+ T cells sorted from spleen or lymph node cells, sampled before intestinal transplant. Receptors were obtained from a human donor who received an intestinal transplant.

The V and J genes are TRBV4-2 and TRBJ2-7, with D uncertain. In germline, CDR1 is LGHNA, CDR2 YNFKEQ. The V end lost 2 bases, the J end lost 2 bases, and 13 bases lay between the germline ends. This CDR3 contains 15 residues. CDR3 sequence: CASSQWSAITYEQYF. The CDR3 nucleotides are TGTGCCAGCAGCCAATGGTCGGCGATTACCTACGAGCAGTACTTC.

The chain employs TRBV15 and TRBJ1-2; unclear D gene. This CDR3 is built from 12 residues. The germline V gene encodes CDR1 LNHNV and CDR2 YYDKDF (reference sequence). Deletions cut 3 bases from V and 7 bases from J, with 9 bases between. CDR3 amino acids: CATSSLRTGYTF. CDR3 sequence (DNA): TGTGCCACCAGCAGTCTTCGGACTGGCTACACCTTC.

The rearrangement uses TRBV5-5 and TRBJ2-2; no firm D call. Germline V gene data show CDR1 as SGHKS and CDR2 as YYEKEE (reference sequence). The CDR3 sequence is 13 residues long. The germline V and J ends were trimmed by 6 bases and 7 bases, with 13 bases remaining between them. CDR3 nucleotide sequence: TGTGCCAGCACCGCCGTATCAGGCGGGGAGCTGTTTTTT. As protein: CASTAVSGGELFF.

This rearrangement joins TRBV7-6 to TRBJ2-1; D remains ambiguous. The CDR3 totals 12 residues. The germline V and J ends were trimmed by 5 bases and 7 bases, with 9 bases remaining between them. Germline V gene data show CDR1 as SGHVS and CDR2 as FNYEAQ. The CDR3 is CASSPPGNEQFF. Here the CDR3 DNA reads TGTGCCAGCAGCCCACCTGGGAATGAGCAGTTCTTC.

This clone showed up just a few times. The V and J genes are TRBV5-4 and TRBJ1-2; 8 nucleotides agree with TRBD1. Trimming removed 1 base from V and 2 bases from J; junction bases left unmatched: 4. CDR3 length: 15 amino acids. The V gene's germline CDR1 is SGHNT and CDR2 YYREEE (reference sequence). In DNA form, the CDR3 reads TGTGCCAGCAGCTTGCGACAGGGGAAGAACTATGGCTACACCTTC. Residues: CASSLRQGKNYGYTF.

This chain connects TRBV9 to TRBJ1-2; unclear D gene. Germline V gene sequence: CDR1 SGDLS, CDR2 YYNGEE. The CDR3 consists of 15 residues. V lost 3 bases and J lost 0, with 12 bases in between. CDR3 region: CASSGLVGANYGYTF. CDR3 nucleotides: TGTGCCAGCAGCGGGCTCGTAGGAGCTAACTATGGCTACACCTTC.

The V gene is TRBV19, the J gene TRBJ1-5; no definite D call. Germline values: CDR1 LNHDA, CDR2 SQIVND (reference sequence). The CDR3 consists of 12 residues. Between the trimmed V and J ends, which lost 5 bases and 7 bases, there was a span of 9 bases. CDR3 bases: TGTGCCAGTAGTCCCATATACCAGCCCCAGCATTTT. Protein product: CASSPIYQPQHF. Variable domain in full (rest from reference TRBV19 and TRBJ1-5): DGGITQSPKYLFRKEGQNVTLSCEQNLNHDAMYWYRQDPGQGLRLIYYSQIVNDFQKGDIAEGYSVSREKKESFPLTVTSAQKNPTAFYLCASSPIYQPQHFGDGTRLSIL.

This chain joins TRBV7-3 and TRBJ1-1; D is ambiguous. Trimming pared 5 bases from V and 5 bases from J, leaving 15 bases between. CDR1 is SGHTA and CDR2 is FQGTGA in the germline V gene. The CDR3 contains 14 residues. CDR3 residues: CASSPQSTGTEAFF. The CDR3 DNA follows: TGTGCCAGCAGCCCACAGTCTACGGGTACTGAAGCTTTCTTT. Filled out from reference TRBV7-3 and TRBJ1-1, the complete variable domain reads GAGVSQTPSNKVTEKGKYVELRCDPISGHTALYWYRQSLGQGPEFLIYFQGTGAADDSGLPNDRFFAVRPEGSVSTLKIQRTERGDSAVYLCASSPQSTGTEAFFGQGTRLTVV.

The chain is built from TRBV30 and TRBJ2-1, with 11 bases aligning to TRBD2. Germline V gene lookup returns CDR1 GTSNPN and CDR2 SVGIG (reference sequence). After removal of 6 bases from V and 8 bases from J, the junction contained 21 bases not matched to a gene. This CDR3 region has 18 residues. Here the CDR3 reads CACDTPSQLAGESYEQFF. DNA of the CDR3: TGTGCCTGCGACACCCCGAGCCAACTAGCGGGGGAAAGTTATGAGCAGTTCTTC.

The chain carries TRBV5-1 and TRBJ1-1, with TRBD1 matching over 9 bases. The CDR3 is 15 residues long. The ends lost 3 bases at V and 3 bases at J; junction bases unmatched: 6. Germline values: CDR1 SGHRS, CDR2 YFSETQ. CDR3 in amino acids: CASSSGQGRYTEAFF. The CDR3 coding sequence is TGCGCCAGCAGCTCGGGACAGGGTAGGTACACTGAAGCTTTCTTT.

This rearrangement joins TRBV9 to TRBJ1-3; possible D gene TRBD1, 6 bases. V was trimmed by 5 bases and J by 4 bases, leaving 16 bases between them. CDR1 SGDLS and CDR2 YYNGEE come from the germline V gene. This CDR3 region has 15 residues. The CDR3 here is CASRLAGTPGNTIYF. Written as DNA, the CDR3 is TGTGCCAGCAGGTTGGCCGGGACACCCGGAAACACCATATATTTT.

This clone was observed once. The chain uses TRBV6-5 and TRBJ2-2; D gene ambiguous. Trimming took 9 bases from V and 2 from J, leaving 1 base between them. The CDR3 extends over 10 amino acids. Germline-derived CDR1 and CDR2 are MNHEY and SVGAGI. The CDR3 DNA follows: TGTGCCAGTAACACCGGGGAGCTGTTTTTT. Residues: CASNTGELFF.

V gene TRBV5-6 combines with J gene TRBJ2-5; 8 nucleotides agree with TRBD2. The J call is in doubt because the DNA end fits TRBJ2-7 better. CDR3 length: 14 amino acids. CDR1 and CDR2 from the germline V gene are SGHDT and YYEEEE. The CDR3: CASSLAGGQVEQYF. DNA of the CDR3: TGTGCCAGCAGCTTGGCGGGGGGGCAGGTCGAGCAGTACTTC.

The DNA of the CDR3 is TGTGCCAGCAGCTTGGAGCCCCAAGTGTATTCCGAGCAGTACTTC. Encoded protein: CASSLEPQVYSEQYF. The chain links TRBV13 to TRBJ2-7; D call uncertain. From germline, CDR1 is PRHDT and CDR2 FYEKMQ (reference sequence). Between the trimmed V and J ends, which lost 3 bases and 6 bases, there was a span of 18 bases. The CDR3 length is 15 residues.

This chain links TRBV12-5 with TRBJ2-4, with unresolved D. Trimming cost V 0 bases and J 1 base, with 4 bases left between them. Germline V gene sequence: CDR1 LGHNT, CDR2 FRNRAP. The CDR3 is made up of 14 amino acids. This CDR3 is CASGLVGAKNIQYF. CDR3 DNA: TGTGCTAGTGGTTTGGTTGGGGCCAAAAACATTCAGTACTTC.

This rearrangement joins TRBV5-4 to TRBJ1-2; tentative D call: TRBD1 (6 bases). The CDR3 extends over 16 amino acids. In germline, CDR1 is SGHNT, CDR2 YYREEE (reference sequence). Trimming removed 0 bases from V and 0 bases from J, with 12 bases in between. The CDR3 is CASSLGGQTANYGYTF. The DNA of the CDR3 is TGTGCCAGCAGCTTGGGGGGGCAGACGGCTAACTATGGCTACACCTTC.

The rearrangement links TRBV5-1 to TRBJ2-1; D possibly uses TRBD1 or TRBD2 (6 bases each). The CDR3 has 13 residues. Germline V gives CDR1 SGHRS, CDR2 YFSETQ. V was cut by 4 bases and J by 8 bases, with 13 bases left in between. Here the CDR3 reads CASSGLRGDEQFF. As DNA, the CDR3 is TGCGCCAGCAGCGGGCTTAGGGGGGATGAGCAGTTCTTC.

The chain employs TRBV27 and TRBJ2-1, with 9 bases fitting TRBD2. The CDR3 is 15 residues long. From germline, CDR1 is MNHEY and CDR2 SMNVEV (reference sequence). The V gene end was trimmed by 2 bases and the J gene end by 7 bases; junction bases not matched to a gene: 6. In DNA, the CDR3 is TGTGCCAGCAGTTTAGGGCTAGCGGGGACAAATGAGCAGTTCTTC. It codes for CASSLGLAGTNEQFF.

The rearrangement uses TRBV11-2 and TRBJ2-7, with D perhaps matching TRBD1 (6 bases). The CDR3 is 11 residues long. Germline V gives CDR1 SGHAT, CDR2 FQNNGV. Trimming shortened V by 2 bases and J by 7 bases, and 6 bases separated the two germline ends. CDR3 loop: CASSLQGEQYF. The DNA of the CDR3 is TGTGCCAGCAGCTTACAGGGGGAGCAGTACTTC.

This clone was observed a single time. The V gene is TRBV10-3, the J gene TRBJ2-2; 11 bases line up with TRBD2. V shed 3 bases and J 7 bases; nucleotides not matched to a gene: 10. The germline gives CDR1 ENHRY, CDR2 SYGVKD. The length of the CDR3 is 17 residues. CDR3 nucleotide sequence: TGTGCCATCAGTGAACTAGCGGGGGCCCTCGGGCGCGGGGAGCTGTTTTTT. Protein product: CAISELAGALGRGELFF.

The chain uses TRBV5-4 and TRBJ2-3; D tentatively reads TRBD1 or TRBD2 (5 bases each). With 4 bases removed from V and 6 bases from J, the gap between germline ends came to 15 bases. The CDR3 consists of 14 residues. Germline-derived CDR1 and CDR2 are SGHNT and YYREEE (reference sequence). CDR3 DNA sequence: TGTGCCAGCAGCCCCCTGGGGCCTAGCGATACGCAGTATTTT. Protein: CASSPLGPSDTQYF.

The V call is TRBV2, the J call TRBJ2-3; TRBD1 matches 7 bases. The CDR3 is made up of 14 amino acids. J lost 1 base, V lost 6 bases, and 4 bases had no gene match. Germline values: CDR1 SNHLY, CDR2 FYNNEI. The CDR3 region is CASRTGKGTDTQYF. Here the CDR3 DNA reads TGTGCCAGCAGGACAGGGAAGGGCACAGATACGCAGTATTTT.

This chain connects TRBV7-2 to TRBJ2-1; D is possibly TRBD2 (6 bases). The V and J ends lost 5 bases and 3 bases respectively, with 14 bases between them. Germline-derived CDR1 and CDR2 are SGHTA and FQGNSA. CDR3 size: 15 residues. CDR3 loop: CASSPGWGDYNEQFF. The CDR3 DNA reads as TGTGCCAGCAGCCCTGGCTGGGGGGACTACAATGAGCAGTTCTTC.

This clone has a handful of counts. The CDR3 region has the DNA TGCGCCAGCAGTCAGGGGCAGGGACCCAATTCACCCCTCCACTTT. Amino acids: CASSQGQGPNSPLHF. The chain is built from TRBV5-1 and TRBJ1-6; TRBD1 might be the D (6 bases). The ends were cut back, 5 bases at V and 7 bases at J, with 16 bases in the middle. Looked up from germline, CDR1 is SGHRS and CDR2 is YFSETQ. CDR3 length: 15 residues.

The chain combines TRBV29-1 with TRBJ1-1, with 9 bases fitting TRBD1. This CDR3 has 13 amino acids. CDR1 and CDR2 from the germline V gene are SQVTM and ANQGSEA. V lost 6 bases, J lost 4 bases, and 6 bases stayed unmatched. The CDR3 spells CSVKGQGPTEAFF. CDR3 DNA sequence: TGCAGCGTAAAAGGACAGGGGCCCACTGAAGCTTTCTTT.

This chain uses TRBV5-1 with TRBJ1-2; a weak D match, TRBD1 (5 bases). This CDR3 region has 15 residues. Looked up from germline, CDR1 is SGHRS and CDR2 is YFSETQ. Trimming took off 0 bases at V and 0 bases at J, with 9 bases between the two ends. CDR3 protein: CASSLAGGTNYGYTF. DNA for the CDR3: TGCGCCAGCAGCTTGGCCGGGGGAACTAACTATGGCTACACCTTC.

The gene calls are TRBV4-2 and TRBJ2-1, with TRBD2 matching 13 bases. The CDR3 is made up of 17 amino acids. V lost 4 bases to trimming and J lost 3 bases; unmatched junction nucleotides: 6. Germline assignment: CDR1 LGHNA and CDR2 YNFKEQ. For the CDR3, the DNA is TGTGCCAGCAGCCCAGGACTAGCGGGGGAAGACTACAATGAGCAGTTCTTC. Translating gives CASSPGLAGEDYNEQFF.

V gene TRBV18 combines with J gene TRBJ2-7; 8 nucleotides match TRBD1. Germline V CDR1 and CDR2: KGHSH, LQKENI. The length of the CDR3 is 13 residues. Losses at the gene ends were 5 bases for V and 6 bases for J; bases not matched to a gene: 6. CDR3 region: CASSVQQGVEQYF. The CDR3 region has the DNA TGTGCCAGCTCAGTCCAACAGGGGGTCGAGCAGTACTTC.

J is TRBJ1-2 and V is TRBV12-5; D is possibly TRBD1 (5 bases). This CDR3 is 15 amino acids long. Trimming stripped 0 bases from V and 4 bases from J, with 12 bases between. Germline V gene sequence: CDR1 LGHNT, CDR2 FRNRAP. CDR3 loop: CASGLVNGGPYGYTF. The DNA for the CDR3 is TGTGCTAGTGGTTTGGTAAACGGGGGTCCCTATGGCTACACCTTC.

This clone appeared once. The gene calls are TRBV19 and TRBJ2-5; 12 bases align to TRBD2. The CDR3 consists of 16 residues. CDR1 is LNHDA, CDR2 SQIVND, per germline (reference sequence). Trimming removed 5 bases from V and 5 bases from J; junction bases left unmatched: 9. The CDR3 nucleotides are TGTGCCAGTAGTCTTCGGACTAGCGGGGCGGCGGAGACCCAGTACTTC. It yields the protein CASSLRTSGAAETQYF. Full variable domain (remainder filled in from reference TRBV19 and TRBJ2-5): DGGITQSPKYLFRKEGQNVTLSCEQNLNHDAMYWYRQDPGQGLRLIYYSQIVNDFQKGDIAEGYSVSREKKESFPLTVTSAQKNPTAFYLCASSLRTSGAAETQYFGPGTRLLVL.

The gene calls are TRBV7-9 and TRBJ2-7; D may be TRBD1 (6 bases). Germline CDR1 reads SEHNR; CDR2 reads FQNEAQ (reference sequence). The CDR3 contains 18 residues. The ends were cut back, 5 bases at V and 0 bases at J, with 23 bases in the middle. For the CDR3, the DNA is TGTGCCAGCAGCCCCGCCCCCCCAGGGGCCACTAGCTCCTACGAGCAGTACTTC. It yields the protein CASSPAPPGATSSYEQYF.

A single count supports this clone. The chain has TRBV30 and TRBJ2-7; D ambiguous. V lost 0 bases to trimming and J lost 6 bases, with 6 bases between them. The germline V gene has CDR1 GTSNPN and CDR2 SVGIG (reference sequence). CDR3 size: 11 residues. In nucleotides, the CDR3 is TGTGCCTGGAGTGTAAGTTCCGAGCAGTACTTC. This gives the protein CAWSVSSEQYF.